Listed below are T cell receptor beta chains from one sample, sequenced in a study of T cells after yellow fever vaccination. TCRdb ran MiXCR on the 5' RACE reads and lists one entry per CDR3 protein. Here the sample spans some 220,000 distinct CDR3 sequences, 3.2% being singletons. Sample: CD4+ T cells sorted from PBMCs, taken 10 days after the yellow fever booster vaccination. The source is a man between 18 and 29 years old who received the YFV17D yellow fever vaccine. Each CDR3 is given with its conserved first and last residue. D genes are given only for firm matches. Clone size is stated in some rows and not others, as once, few, many or a class when expanded.

size,D,V,length,J,DNA,CDR3
.,.,TRBV5-1,17,TRBJ2-3,TGCGCCAGCAGGGGTAGGTTTGGGTTTCAAGGCACAGATACGCAGTATTTT,CASRGRFGFQGTDTQYF
.,.,TRBV29-1,16,TRBJ1-2,TGCAGCGTTGAAGGATCGAAAGGGGTGTTGGGCTATGGCTACACCTTC,CSVEGSKGVLGYGYTF
many,.,TRBV6-6,14,TRBJ1-1,TGTGCCAGCAGTTACAGGGGGTTGAACACTGAAGCTTTCTTT,CASSYRGLNTEAFF
many,TRBD1,TRBV19,13,TRBJ2-1,TGTGCCAGTAGTACTCGACAGGGGGATGAGCAGTTCTTC,CASSTRQGDEQFF
many,.,TRBV7-2,14,TRBJ2-2,TGTGCCAGCAGCAGCGGACAGCTCACCGGGGAGCTGTTTTTT,CASSSGQLTGELFF
many,.,TRBV28,14,TRBJ2-3,TGTGCCACCTCCGGGACCCAGGGTACAGATACGCAGTATTTT,CATSGTQGTDTQYF
few,TRBD2,TRBV10-3,16,TRBJ2-1,TGTGCCATCAGTGAGTGGCGGGGGGGGACCTACAATGAGCAGTTCTTC,CAISEWRGGTYNEQFF
.,.,TRBV7-2,14,TRBJ2-1,TGTGCCAGCAGCTCTTTGGACAGGGAGGGCGAGCAGTTCTTC,CASSSLDREGEQFF
few,.,TRBV7-9,14,TRBJ2-3,TGTGCCAGCAGCTTGGCGCAGGCGGGGGATACGCAGTATTTT,CASSLAQAGDTQYF
many,.,TRBV7-2,14,TRBJ2-3,TGTGCCAGCAGCTTAGGAAGAGCGACAGATACGCAGTATTTT,CASSLGRATDTQYF
few,.,TRBV4-1,15,TRBJ2-1,TGCGCCAGCAGCCAAGGAGGACAGTCGTACAATGAGCAGTTCTTC,CASSQGGQSYNEQFF
few,TRBD1,TRBV29-1,12,TRBJ1-1,TGCAGCGCTGGACAGGGGACGACTGAAGCTTTCTTT,CSAGQGTTEAFF
.,.,TRBV25-1,19,TRBJ1-4,TGTGCCAGCAGTGAATTGGTGGGGAAAGGATACCCAACTAATGAAAAACTGTTTTTT,CASSELVGKGYPTNEKLFF
.,.,TRBV7-3,14,TRBJ2-1,TGTGCCAGCAGCTTAGGGCCTCGGGACAATGAGCAGTTCTTC,CASSLGPRDNEQFF
many,.,TRBV7-2,14,TRBJ2-5,TGTGCCAGCAGCTTAAGCCTCGGACAAGAGACCCAGTACTTC,CASSLSLGQETQYF
.,.,TRBV7-9,14,TRBJ2-1,TGTGCCAGCAGCGCATACAGGGTACACGGTGAGCAGTTCTTC,CASSAYRVHGEQFF
.,TRBD1,TRBV19,15,TRBJ2-2,TGTGCCAGTAGTTCCGGACAGGGGACTCCTGGGGAGCTGTTTTTT,CASSSGQGTPGELFF
many,TRBD1,TRBV6-1,16,TRBJ2-3,TGTGCCAGCAGTGAATTGGGGACAGGGGATGCAGATACGCAGTATTTT,CASSELGTGDADTQYF
many,.,TRBV6-2/TRBV6-3,12,TRBJ2-3,TGTGCCAGCAGTTCCAACCTAGGTACGCAGTATTTT,CASSSNLGTQYF
.,.,TRBV5-1,14,TRBJ2-7,TGCGCCAGCAGCGTGGGACACGGATCCTACGAGCAGTACTTC,CASSVGHGSYEQYF
many,.,TRBV7-9,12,TRBJ2-1,TGTGCCAGCAGCTTCGAAGGGGTCGCGCAGTTCTTC,CASSFEGVAQFF
.,.,TRBV9,16,TRBJ2-3,TGTGCCAGCAGCGTATCGGAGGGCACTAGCACAGATACGCAGTATTTT,CASSVSEGTSTDTQYF
few,.,TRBV12-3/TRBV12-4,14,TRBJ1-2,TGTGCCAGCAGCCGCCCGGGGAGAGCAGATGGCTACACCTTC,CASSRPGRADGYTF
many,.,TRBV7-2,14,TRBJ1-5,TGTGCCAGCAGCTTAGTTGAGGGGGATCAGCCCCAGCATTTT,CASSLVEGDQPQHF
many,TRBD2,TRBV2,17,TRBJ2-7,TGTGCCAGCAGTGAAGAACTAGCGGGGGGGGCCCACTACGAGCAGTACTTC,CASSEELAGGAHYEQYF
.,TRBD2,TRBV20-1,15,TRBJ2-5,TGCAGCCCCCAAGTGGCGGGGGGGGCAGGAGAGACCCAGTACTTC,CSPQVAGGAGETQYF
many,.,TRBV7-2,13,TRBJ1-5,TGTGCCAGCAGCCAATCCCCCTATCAGCCCCAGCATTTT,CASSQSPYQPQHF
.,.,TRBV3-1,15,TRBJ2-7,TGTGCCAGCAGCCATAACATGGGACTTTCCTACGAGCAGTACTTC,CASSHNMGLSYEQYF
once,.,TRBV24-1,15,TRBJ1-3,TGTGCCACCAGTGATTCACGGACAGCTGGAAACACCATATATTTT,CATSDSRTAGNTIYF
many,.,TRBV20-1,11,TRBJ2-7,TGCAGTGCCCAGGGGTCCTACGAGCAGTACTTC,CSAQGSYEQYF
many,.,TRBV5-1,15,TRBJ2-1,TGCGCCAGCATCTTGGCCTCAAGCTCCTACAATGAGCAGTTCTTC,CASILASSSYNEQFF
many,TRBD1,TRBV6-5,16,TRBJ2-3,TGTGCCAGCAGTCGGAGCCAGGGGGCCGGCACAGATACGCAGTATTTT,CASSRSQGAGTDTQYF
many,TRBD2,TRBV7-2,16,TRBJ2-5,TGTGCCAGCAGCCTTGGACTAGCGGGGAGCCAAGAGACCCAGTACTTC,CASSLGLAGSQETQYF
many,.,TRBV5-1,14,TRBJ1-1,TGCGCCAGCAGCCCGACCCGGCAGAACACTGAAGCTTTCTTT,CASSPTRQNTEAFF
many,.,TRBV7-9,14,TRBJ1-6,TGTGCCAGCAGCTTAAACCCCCCCGGGTCACCCCTCCACTTT,CASSLNPPGSPLHF
few,.,TRBV19,16,TRBJ1-5,TGTGCCAGTAGTTTTCAATCGACCTCCGGCTATCAGCCCCAGCATTTT,CASSFQSTSGYQPQHF
many,TRBD1,TRBV7-3,13,TRBJ2-7,TGTGCCAGCAGCCCTGGACAGGGGAGTAAGCAGTACTTC,CASSPGQGSKQYF
many,.,TRBV7-2,16,TRBJ2-7,TGTGCCAGCAGCTTAGATGTTGGGACGGCATCCTACGAGCAGTACTTC,CASSLDVGTASYEQYF
few,.,TRBV6-6,12,TRBJ1-5,TGTGCCAGCAACCAGGGAGGTCAGCCCCAGCATTTT,CASNQGGQPQHF
many,.,TRBV6-5,12,TRBJ1-1,TGTGCCAGCAGTTACTCGCAGGGAGAAGCTTTCTTT,CASSYSQGEAFF
many,.,TRBV20-1,14,TRBJ2-7,TGCAGTGCTCCATCTAGAGGCGGGGATTACGAGCAGTACTTC,CSAPSRGGDYEQYF